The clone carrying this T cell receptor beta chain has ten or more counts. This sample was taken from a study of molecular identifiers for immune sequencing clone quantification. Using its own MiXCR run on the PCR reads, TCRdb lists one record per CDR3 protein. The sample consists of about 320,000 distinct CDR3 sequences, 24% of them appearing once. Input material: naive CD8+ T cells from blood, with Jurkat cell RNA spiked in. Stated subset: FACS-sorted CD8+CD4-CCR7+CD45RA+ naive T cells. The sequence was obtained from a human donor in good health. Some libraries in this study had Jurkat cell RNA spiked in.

The CDR3 loop reads CASRGTYGNQPQHF. In nucleotides, the CDR3 is TGTGCCAGCAGGGGGACCTATGGCAATCAGCCCCAGCATTTT. The chain employs TRBV27 and TRBJ1-5, with a tentative D call TRBD1 (5 bases). Germline V gene sequence: CDR1 MNHEY, CDR2 SMNVEV (reference sequence). V was cut by 6 bases and J by 2 bases, with 11 bases left in between. This CDR3 has 14 amino acids.